The present T cell receptor beta chain was sequenced within a study of beta chain features in type 1 diabetes. Study results and limitations: High-TCR-expressing cells could be over-represented by cDNA sequencing. VDJ junctions from patients with type 1 diabetes contained fewer insertions and more deletions. In every one of the four CD4+ subsets, TCRB CDR3s were moderately but significantly shorter in Type 1 diabetes patients. Amplification by PCR could prefer shorter templates, with the same effect in patients and controls.

The study reverse transcribed the entire isolated RNA, so it sequenced expressed TCRB transcripts. Produced via immunoSEQ multiplex PCR; TCRdb's table is partial and in-frame only. Seen here are about 640,000 clones, roughly an eighth observed once, and the top ten hold around 0.12%. In the case of this clone: The antigen remains unidentified.

Germline-derived CDR1 and CDR2 are SNHLY and FYNNEI. This CDR3 has 12 amino acids. Trimming cost V 7 bases and J 6 bases, with 7 bases left between them. Sequencing was done on a sample of naive CD4+ T cells from blood. This chain joins TRBV2 and TRBJ1-6, with D hard to call. The sequence came from a man younger than 40 with type 1 diabetes. In nucleotides, the CDR3 is TGTGCCAGCACGGAGGGTAATTCACCCCTCCACTTT. This encodes CASTEGNSPLHF.